This T cell receptor beta chain was documented in a study of blood T cell repertoires in COVID-19. CDR1 is KGHSH, CDR2 LQKENI, per germline. The V end was cut by 3 bases, the J end by 9 bases, with 12 bases between. This CDR3 is 14 amino acids long. Per the authors' pipeline: How many nucleated cells were present was estimated from reference gene primer amplification. Produced via immunoSEQ multiplex PCR; TCRdb's table is partial and in-frame only. The D gene and trimming were derived from the DNA, and the V and J assignments and clone size from that table. In the table there are 280,000 or so clones, around 85% of which are singletons.

The chain uses TRBV18 and TRBJ1-6; a possible D gene is TRBD1 (6 bases). Specimen: PBMCs or T cells enriched from blood (not recorded which). The sequence was collected from a woman aged 45-65 years who had recovered from COVID-19. CDR3 sequence: CASSPGQVGSPLHF. The CDR3, as DNA: TGTGCCAGCTCACCGGGACAAGTCGGTTCACCCCTCCACTTT.